The 20 T cell receptor beta chains listed next were all sequenced from one sample in a study of shared clonotypes between healthy human individuals. Only in-frame clones appear in the TCRdb table, and some are missing; sequencing was by immunoSEQ multiplex PCR. The sample has 1.5 million to 2.5 million clones; approximately 95% are singletons. Terminally differentiated effector memory CD45RA+ cells were left out of the naive CD8 fraction, which was CD45RO-negative and positively selected for CCR7. Sequencing was performed on naive CD8+ T cells sorted from blood. All receptors come from a man younger than 35 in good health.

The genes are TRBV2 and TRBJ1-3, with a weak D call TRBD1 (6 bases). Trimming cost V 2 bases and J 2 bases, with 10 bases left between them. Germline CDR1 reads SNHLY; CDR2 reads FYNNEI. The CDR3 covers 15 residues. In DNA, the CDR3 is TGTGCCAGCAGTGAATTGTCAGGGGCTGGAAACACCATATATTTT. Protein sequence: CASSELSGAGNTIYF. Complete variable domain (other parts from reference TRBV2 and TRBJ1-3): EPEVTQTPSHQVTQMGQEVILRCVPISNHLYFYWYRQILGQKVEFLVSFYNNEISEKSEIFDDQFSVERPDGSNFTLKIRSTKLEDSAMYFCASSELSGAGNTIYFGEGSWLTVV.

The rearrangement links TRBV7-9 to TRBJ2-7; TRBD1 might be the D (6 bases). CDR3 length: 16 amino acids. The V and J ends lost 4 bases and 1 base respectively, with 17 bases between them. Looked up from germline, CDR1 is SEHNR and CDR2 is FQNEAQ (reference sequence). As DNA, the CDR3 is TGTGCCAGCAGCTCAGACAGGCATACGGGTTCCTACGAGCAGTACTTC. Amino acid sequence: CASSSDRHTGSYEQYF.

This clone was observed once. The gene calls are TRBV6-5 and TRBJ1-2, with 9 bases lining up with TRBD1. The germline V gene has CDR1 MNHEY and CDR2 SVGAGI. There are 15 residues in the CDR3. CDR3 nucleotide sequence: TGTTCATTTACAGGGGGCTTACCCCGGGCCTATGGCTACACCTTC. Translation: CSFTGGLPRAYGYTF.

This chain uses TRBV27 with TRBJ2-7, with D uncertain. Germline V gives CDR1 MNHEY, CDR2 SMNVEV (reference sequence). Trimming took off 2 bases at V and 3 bases at J, with 11 bases between the two ends. The length of the CDR3 is 14 residues. DNA for the CDR3: TGTGCCAGCAGTTTAGGTTCTGGGTTCTACGAGCAGTACTTC. This encodes CASSLGSGFYEQYF.

This chain joins TRBV5-6 and TRBJ2-7; D is unresolved. V lost 3 bases to trimming and J lost 0 bases, with 10 bases between them. This CDR3 has 14 amino acids. Per the germline V gene, CDR1 is SGHDT and CDR2 is YYEEEE. CDR3 protein: CASSSDITSYEQYF. The CDR3 DNA is TGTGCCAGCAGCTCCGACATCACCTCCTACGAGCAGTACTTC.

The rearrangement joins TRBV5-1 to TRBJ2-7; perhaps TRBD1 as D (6 bases). The CDR3 has 15 residues. Germline V gene sequence: CDR1 SGHRS, CDR2 YFSETQ. The V gene lost 1 base and the J gene lost 3 bases, with 14 bases spanning the gap. CDR3 region: CASSLNQGRHYEQYF. The DNA for the CDR3 is TGCGCCAGCAGCTTGAACCAGGGGCGCCACTACGAGCAGTACTTC.

Only one count was recorded for this clone. V gene TRBV6-1 combines with J gene TRBJ1-1; no firm D call. The germline V gene encodes CDR1 MNHNS and CDR2 SASEGT. The germline V and J ends were trimmed by 3 bases and 0 bases, with 11 bases remaining between them. The CDR3 contains 15 residues. The CDR3 DNA is TGTGCCAGCAGTGAGGGTTGGCAGATGAACACTGAAGCTTTCTTT. This translates into CASSEGWQMNTEAFF.

A word on this clone: One end of the junction is discordant with germline, which a read error may explain. This chain links TRBV7-7 with TRBJ2-5; TRBD2 agrees at 9 bases. The germline V gene encodes CDR1 SSHAT and CDR2 FNYEAQ (reference sequence). CDR3 size: 13 residues. The CDR3 region is CASSRSGGETQYF. DNA of the CDR3: TGTGCTAGCAGTCGTAGCGGGGGAGAGACCCAGTACTTC.

The rearrangement links TRBV7-2 to TRBJ2-5; tentatively, D is TRBD2 (5 bases). The ends were cut back, 5 bases at V and 2 bases at J, with 15 bases in the middle. CDR1 and CDR2 from the germline V gene are SGHTA and FQGNSA. The CDR3 is made up of 15 amino acids. DNA for the CDR3: TGTGCCAGCAGCCCCTACCCGGGAAAACAAGAGACCCAGTACTTC. It encodes CASSPYPGKQETQYF.

This chain uses TRBV27 with TRBJ1-6; D is possibly TRBD1 (5 bases). The CDR3 has 12 amino acids. In germline, CDR1 is MNHEY, CDR2 SMNVEV (reference sequence). Trimming took 8 bases from V and 10 from J, leaving 12 bases between them. The CDR3 sequence is CASGTLGSPLHF. CDR3 bases: TGTGCCAGCGGGACCCTGGGGTCACCCCTCCACTTT.

The rearrangement links TRBV9 to TRBJ2-3; D is perhaps TRBD1 or TRBD2 (6 bases each). V lost 0 bases and J 0 bases, leaving 11 bases between the germline ends. The length of the CDR3 is 16 residues. Germline V gene lookup returns CDR1 SGDLS and CDR2 YYNGEE. CDR3 in amino acids: CASSVEGGHSTDTQYF. The CDR3 nucleotides are TGTGCCAGCAGCGTAGAGGGGGGACATAGCACAGATACGCAGTATTTT.

The CDR3 here is CASSRPGQGRSNTGELFF. The CDR3 DNA reads as TGTGCCAGTAGTCGCCCGGGACAGGGGCGATCGAACACCGGGGAGCTGTTTTTT. The chain has TRBV19 and TRBJ2-2; TRBD1 agrees at 10 bases. After removal of 5 bases from V and 0 bases from J, the junction contained 9 bases not matched to a gene. The CDR3 runs to 18 residues. Germline CDR1 LNHDA, CDR2 SQIVND (reference sequence).

The CDR3 is CASSPAQQYF. The CDR3 region has the DNA TGTGCCAGCAGCCCTGCTCAGCAGTACTTC. This chain links TRBV6-6 with TRBJ2-7; D remains ambiguous. The CDR3 extends over 10 amino acids. Germline V gene data show CDR1 as MNHNY and CDR2 as SVGAGI (reference sequence). V lost 6 bases to trimming and J lost 8 bases, with 8 bases between them.

CDR3 residues: CASRGGASGKTDTQYF. CDR3 nucleotide sequence: TGTGCCAGCAGGGGGGGGGCTAGCGGGAAAACAGATACGCAGTATTTT. The rearrangement uses TRBV27 and TRBJ2-3, with 9 nucleotides matching TRBD2. The CDR3 is 16 residues long. CDR1 is MNHEY, CDR2 SMNVEV, per germline (reference sequence). Trimming took 6 bases from V and 3 from J; bases not matched to a gene: 10.

The gene calls are TRBV7-2 and TRBJ1-2; D is unclear. The CDR3 totals 18 residues. Germline CDR1 is SGHTA and CDR2 is FQGNSA. V lost 7 bases and J 3 bases, leaving 27 bases between the germline ends. CDR3: CASTVGRDVLQIDYGYTF. As DNA, the CDR3 is TGTGCCAGCACTGTAGGCCGGGATGTCCTACAAATTGACTATGGCTACACCTTC.

The chain uses TRBV28 and TRBJ1-2; 11 nucleotides agree with TRBD1. Germline V gene data show CDR1 as MDHEN and CDR2 as SYDVKM. V was pared by 1 base and J by 5 bases, with 9 bases of the junction left unmatched. CDR3 length: 17 residues. This CDR3 reads CASSLFVRTGGMYGYTF. CDR3 in DNA: TGTGCCAGCAGTTTATTTGTTCGGACAGGGGGCATGTATGGCTACACCTTC.

The chain joins TRBV27 to TRBJ2-1; TRBD1 or TRBD2 may be the D gene (5 bases each). V dropped 1 base and J dropped 12 bases, with 16 bases sitting between them. Germline V gene sequence: CDR1 MNHEY, CDR2 SMNVEV (reference sequence). The CDR3 covers 14 residues. In DNA form, the CDR3 reads TGTGCCAGCAGTTTATTTATCGGGGCCGTTGGGCAGTTCTTC. It codes for CASSLFIGAVGQFF.

The rearrangement uses TRBV7-2 and TRBJ2-3; 8 bases line up with TRBD1. The J segment lost 0 bases and the V segment lost 1 base, leaving 12 bases of the junction unmatched. Germline V gene lookup returns CDR1 SGHTA and CDR2 FQGNSA. This CDR3 has 19 amino acids. This CDR3 is CASSLGGQAKHTSTDTQYF. The CDR3 DNA sequence: TGTGCCAGCAGCTTAGGGGGACAGGCGAAACACACTAGCACAGATACGCAGTATTTT.

The chain employs TRBV4-1 and TRBJ2-7; D not certain. Trimming removed 1 base from V and 2 bases from J, with 12 bases in between. The CDR3 extends over 15 amino acids. Per the germline V gene, CDR1 is MGHRA and CDR2 is YSYEKL. Here the CDR3 DNA reads TGCGCCAGCAGCCAAGGATCGCAGAATGCCTACGAGCAGTACTTC. Encoded protein: CASSQGSQNAYEQYF.

This chain links TRBV11-2 with TRBJ2-7; D is unresolved. CDR3 size: 12 residues. Per germline, CDR1 SGHAT and CDR2 FQNNGV. V dropped 4 bases and J dropped 7 bases, with 11 bases sitting between them. The CDR3 coding sequence is TGTGCCAGCAGCTCGTCCGGGTGGGAGCAGTACTTC. It encodes CASSSSGWEQYF.